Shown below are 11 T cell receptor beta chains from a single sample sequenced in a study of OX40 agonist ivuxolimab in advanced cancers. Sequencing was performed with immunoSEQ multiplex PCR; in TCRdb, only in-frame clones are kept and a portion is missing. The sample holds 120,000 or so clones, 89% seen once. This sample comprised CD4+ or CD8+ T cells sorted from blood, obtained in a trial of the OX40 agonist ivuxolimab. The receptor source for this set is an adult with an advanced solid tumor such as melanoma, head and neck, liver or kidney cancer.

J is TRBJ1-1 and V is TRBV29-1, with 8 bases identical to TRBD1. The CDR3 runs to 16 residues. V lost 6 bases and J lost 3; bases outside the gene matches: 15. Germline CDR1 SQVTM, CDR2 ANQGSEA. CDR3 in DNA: TGCAGCGTGGTTAGGACAGGGCGAGTGCCGGACACTGAAGCTTTCTTT. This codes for CSVVRTGRVPDTEAFF.

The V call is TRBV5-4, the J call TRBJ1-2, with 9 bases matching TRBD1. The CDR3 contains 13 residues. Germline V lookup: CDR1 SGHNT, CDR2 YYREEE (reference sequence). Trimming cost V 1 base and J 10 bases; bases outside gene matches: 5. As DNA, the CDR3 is TGTGCCAGCAGCTTGTCGGACAGGGGTGACTACACCTTC. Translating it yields CASSLSDRGDYTF.

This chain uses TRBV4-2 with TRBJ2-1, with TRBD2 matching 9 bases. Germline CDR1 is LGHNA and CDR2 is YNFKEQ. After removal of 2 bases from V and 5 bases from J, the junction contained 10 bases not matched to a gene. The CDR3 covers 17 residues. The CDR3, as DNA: TGTGCCAGCAGCCAATTCCCCGGGACTAGCCCCAACAATGAGCAGTTCTTC. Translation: CASSQFPGTSPNNEQFF.

The CDR3 nucleotides are TGTGCCAGCAGTCGTAGCGGGGGGCTCACCGGGGAGCTGTTTTTT. Amino acid sequence: CASSRSGGLTGELFF. The V call is TRBV7-8, the J call TRBJ2-2; TRBD2 agrees at 10 bases. Germline-derived CDR1 and CDR2 are SGHVS and FQNEAQ. V shed 6 bases, J shed 4 bases, and the junction held 5 bases outside the gene matches. CDR3 length equals 15 residues.

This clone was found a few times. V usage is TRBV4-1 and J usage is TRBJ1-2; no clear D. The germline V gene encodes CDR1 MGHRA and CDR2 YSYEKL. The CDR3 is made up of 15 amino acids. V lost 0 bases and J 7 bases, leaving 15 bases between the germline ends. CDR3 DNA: TGCGCCAGCAGCCAAGATGCGGGCCGTGGTGTTGGCTACACCTTC. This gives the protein CASSQDAGRGVGYTF.

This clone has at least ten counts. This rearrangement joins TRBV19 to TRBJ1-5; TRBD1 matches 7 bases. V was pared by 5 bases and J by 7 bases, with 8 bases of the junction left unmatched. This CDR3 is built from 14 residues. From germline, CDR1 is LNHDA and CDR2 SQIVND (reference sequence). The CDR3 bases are TGTGCCAGTAGTGAGACAGGGTATGAGCAGCCCCAGCATTTT. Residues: CASSETGYEQPQHF.

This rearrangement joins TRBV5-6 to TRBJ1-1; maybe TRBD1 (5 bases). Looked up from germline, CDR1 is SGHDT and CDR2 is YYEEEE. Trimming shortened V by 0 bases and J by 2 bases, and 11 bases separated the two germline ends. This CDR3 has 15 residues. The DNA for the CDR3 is TGTGCCAGCAGCTTGGCGGCAGGGCAAAACACTGAAGCTTTCTTT. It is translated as CASSLAAGQNTEAFF.

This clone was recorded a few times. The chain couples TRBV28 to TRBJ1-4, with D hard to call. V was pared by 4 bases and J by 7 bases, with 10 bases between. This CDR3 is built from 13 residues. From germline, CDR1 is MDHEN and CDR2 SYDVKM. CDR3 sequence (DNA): TGTGCCAGCAGTTATGGGAGCGGTGAAAAACTGTTTTTT. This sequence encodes CASSYGSGEKLFF.

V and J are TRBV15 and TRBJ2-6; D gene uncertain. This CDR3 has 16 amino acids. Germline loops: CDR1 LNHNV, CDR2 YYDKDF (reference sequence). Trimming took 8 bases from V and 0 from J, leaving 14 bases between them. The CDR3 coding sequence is TGTGCCACCGGTGGCGGAGTACTCTCTGGGGCCAACGTCCTGACTTTC. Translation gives CATGGGVLSGANVLTF.

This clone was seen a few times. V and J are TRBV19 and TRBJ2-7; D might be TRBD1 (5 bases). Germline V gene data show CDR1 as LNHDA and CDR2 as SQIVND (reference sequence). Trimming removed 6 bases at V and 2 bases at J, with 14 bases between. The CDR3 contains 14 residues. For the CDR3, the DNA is TGTGCCAGTAGAAGAGACAGAGTCACCTACGAGCAGTACTTC. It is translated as CASRRDRVTYEQYF. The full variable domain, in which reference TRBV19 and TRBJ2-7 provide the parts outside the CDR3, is DGGITQSPKYLFRKEGQNVTLSCEQNLNHDAMYWYRQDPGQGLRLIYYSQIVNDFQKGDIAEGYSVSREKKESFPLTVTSAQKNPTAFYLCASRRDRVTYEQYFGPGTRLTVT.

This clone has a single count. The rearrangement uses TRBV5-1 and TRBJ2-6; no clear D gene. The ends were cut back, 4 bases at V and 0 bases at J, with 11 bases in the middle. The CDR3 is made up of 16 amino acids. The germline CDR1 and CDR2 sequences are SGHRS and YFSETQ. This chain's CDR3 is CASSLDFRSGANVLTF. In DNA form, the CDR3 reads TGCGCCAGCAGCCTCGACTTTCGCTCTGGGGCCAACGTCCTGACTTTC.